This record concerns one T cell receptor beta chain sequence. Its antigen is as yet unknown. These data originate in a study of cytomegalovirus exposure and HLA in healthy donors. Study-wide results and caveats: Roughly even sequencing depth across donors was the assumption behind the presence/absence analyses. In a later analysis, TCR beta V- and J-gene trimming was associated with a missense DCLRE1C variant.

PCR primers comprised 60 Vbeta and 13 Jbeta primers. TCRdb keeps only in-frame clones here, not all; method: immunoSEQ multiplex PCR. Of more than 100,000 clones listed, roughly 73% were seen once; the top ten hold 0.9% to 1.2%. In germline, CDR1 is SGHDT, CDR2 YYEEEE. The length of the CDR3 is 11 residues. V lost 0 bases, J lost 6 bases, and 4 bases lay in between. The chain carries TRBV5-6 and TRBJ2-7; D ambiguous. Sequences were obtained from PBMCs. The TCR sequence derives from a male donor in good health and CMV-seronegative. The CDR3 DNA reads as TGTGCCAGCAGCTTGGGGGCCGAGCAGTACTTC. This gives the protein CASSLGAEQYF.